These 28 T cell receptor beta chains were sequenced from one sample in a study of blood T cells in healthy people across ages. With a J-beta primer mix and a sample-barcoded 5' primer, a second PCR ran about 6 to 11 cycles. TCRdb reanalysed the 5' RACE reads using MiXCR and keeps one entry per CDR3 protein. The table has under 2,000,000 distinct CDR3 sequences, around 48% seen once. Sequencing input: blood. The receptors shown here come from a woman aged 40 to 50 in good health.

This clonotype was seen a few times. V gene TRBV6-6 combines with J gene TRBJ2-5; TRBD2 matches 8 bases. In germline, CDR1 is MNHNY, CDR2 SVGAGI (reference sequence). The length of the CDR3 is 16 residues. Trimming took 5 bases from V and 3 from J; bases not matched to a gene: 11. Written as DNA, the CDR3 is TGTGCCAGCAGTACTCCCGGGACTAGATTAGAAGAGACCCAGTACTTC. Its translation: CASSTPGTRLEETQYF.

The chain combines TRBV7-2 with TRBJ2-4; TRBD1 matches at 8 bases. The end of the DNA is better explained by TRBJ2-5, so the J call may be wrong. Germline V gene sequence: CDR1 SGHTA, CDR2 FQGNSA. This CDR3 has 15 residues. The CDR3 loop reads CASRPPSGGSETQYF. For the CDR3, the DNA is TGTGCCAGCAGGCCCCCTTCAGGGGGCTCGGAGACCCAGTACTTC.

This clonotype was seen a handful of times. At one of its ends the junction is not consistent with the germline gene, which may arise from a read error. The chain links TRBV20-1 to TRBJ2-5, with a weak D call TRBD2 (6 bases). Germline V gives CDR1 DFQATT, CDR2 SNEGSKA (reference sequence). This CDR3 contains 13 residues. DNA for the CDR3: TGCAGTGCGAGAGAATCGGCGGGGCAGACCCAGTACTTC. The encoded protein is CSARESAGQTQYF.

This clonotype was found a few times. This chain uses TRBV9 with TRBJ2-6; D is unresolved. The CDR3 extends over 15 amino acids. Between the trimmed V and J ends, which lost 0 bases and 2 bases, there was a span of 6 bases. The V gene's germline CDR1 is SGDLS and CDR2 YYNGEE. For the CDR3, the DNA is TGTGCCAGCAGCGTAGATGGGACTGGGGCCAACGTCCTGACTTTC. It specifies CASSVDGTGANVLTF.

The rearrangement joins TRBV15 to TRBJ1-5, with D hard to call. The germline V gene has CDR1 LNHNV and CDR2 YYDKDF (reference sequence). The CDR3 consists of 16 residues. V was shortened by 0 bases and J by 0 bases, with 9 bases between the two germline ends. The CDR3 coding sequence is TGTGCCACCAGCAGAGATAGCCCGTATAGCAATCAGCCCCAGCATTTT. Translating gives CATSRDSPYSNQPQHF.

The chain is built from TRBV3-1 and TRBJ2-3, with 10 bases matching TRBD2. This CDR3 has 20 residues. The V gene's germline CDR1 is LGHDT and CDR2 YNNKEL (reference sequence). V lost 4 bases and J lost 0; bases outside the gene matches: 16. The CDR3 loop is CASSPRVGQRGGFSTDTQYF. CDR3 DNA: TGTGCCAGCAGCCCCCGCGTTGGACAGCGGGGGGGTTTTAGCACAGATACGCAGTATTTT.

This clonotype was seen more than once but under ten times. The chain has TRBV7-9 and TRBJ1-2; D not certain. The CDR3 has 15 amino acids. Germline-derived CDR1 and CDR2 are SEHNR and FQNEAQ (reference sequence). V lost 5 bases to trimming and J lost 8 bases, with 21 bases between them. CDR3 amino acids: CASSPTLDTGRGYTF. Written as DNA, the CDR3 is TGTGCCAGCAGCCCCACACTTGATACGGGTCGGGGCTACACCTTC.

This sequence joins TRBV2 and TRBJ1-2; 9 bases line up with TRBD1. Germline trimming cut 6 bases from V and 7 bases from J; bases unmatched to any gene: 12. CDR3 size: 15 residues. CDR1 and CDR2 from the germline V gene are SNHLY and FYNNEI. The CDR3 spells CASREGLTGGLGYTF. Written as DNA, the CDR3 is TGTGCCAGCAGGGAGGGACTTACAGGGGGCCTTGGCTACACCTTC.

The DNA of the CDR3 is TGTGCCAGCAGCTCCGCGACGGGTTCCCCTTTGAATGAGCAGTTCTTC. Amino acid sequence: CASSSATGSPLNEQFF. The gene calls are TRBV7-6 and TRBJ2-1; D is uncertain. V gave up 4 bases and J gave up 7 bases, with 20 bases separating them. The CDR3 totals 16 residues. The germline V gene has CDR1 SGHVS and CDR2 FNYEAQ.

The rearrangement links TRBV7-2 to TRBJ2-7; D remains ambiguous. Germline CDR1 is SGHTA and CDR2 is FQGNSA. The CDR3 has 14 amino acids. V dropped 3 bases and J dropped 0 bases, with 9 bases sitting between them. The CDR3 region has the DNA TGTGCCAGCAGCTTTGGGCCGGCCTCCTACGAGCAGTACTTC. Encoded protein: CASSFGPASYEQYF.

The chain recombines TRBV10-3 with TRBJ1-1; possibly TRBD1 for D (5 bases). The CDR3 extends over 14 amino acids. Looked up from germline, CDR1 is ENHRY and CDR2 is SYGVKD. The ends were cut back, 6 bases at V and 0 bases at J, with 11 bases in the middle. The CDR3 region is CAISATELNTEAFF. The CDR3 coding sequence is TGTGCCATCAGCGCGACAGAGCTGAACACTGAAGCTTTCTTT.

Here the CDR3 reads CASSRDRDVAEAFF. The CDR3 bases are TGTGCCAGCAGTCGGGACAGGGATGTTGCTGAAGCTTTCTTT. V gene TRBV6-2 or TRBV6-3 combines with J gene TRBJ1-1; 9 bases are shared with TRBD1. The germline gives CDR1 MNHEY, CDR2 SVGEGT. With 5 bases clipped from V and 6 bases from J, the junction kept 7 bases outside the gene matches. CDR3 length: 14 amino acids.

CDR3 protein: CASRFADTQYF. CDR3 sequence (DNA): TGTGCCAGCAGGTTCGCAGATACGCAGTATTTT. J is TRBJ2-3 and V is TRBV6-5, with no clear D. Germline CDR1 MNHEY, CDR2 SVGAGI. Trimming cost V 6 bases and J 4 bases, with 5 bases left between them. CDR3 length: 11 residues.

This chain links TRBV4-3 with TRBJ2-4; no definite D call. The germline V gene encodes CDR1 LGHNA and CDR2 YSLEER. The CDR3 covers 13 residues. V lost 0 bases and J 14 bases, leaving 14 bases between the germline ends. This CDR3 reads CASSQDRSYEKYF. CDR3 nucleotides: TGCGCCAGCAGCCAAGATCGGAGCTACGAGAAGTACTTC.

The rearrangement links TRBV7-2 to TRBJ2-3; possible D gene TRBD1, 6 bases. The ends were cut back, 0 bases at V and 3 bases at J, with 16 bases in the middle. The CDR3 sequence is 17 residues long. Germline V gene sequence: CDR1 SGHTA, CDR2 FQGNSA. CDR3 region: CASSLASGHLTTDTQYF. The DNA for the CDR3 is TGTGCCAGCAGCTTAGCGTCGGGACACCTGACGACAGATACGCAGTATTTT. The variable domain in full, with the rest retrieved from reference TRBV7-2 and TRBJ2-3, is GAGVSQSPSNKVTEKGKDVELRCDPISGHTALYWYRQSLGQGLEFLIYFQGNSAPDKSGLPSDRFSAERTGGSVSTLTIQRTQQEDSAVYLCASSLASGHLTTDTQYFGPGTRLTVL.

To note about this clonotype: A much larger clone lies one base from this, so it may be a read error. The V gene is TRBV27, the J gene TRBJ1-2, with D tentatively TRBD1 (5 bases). Deletions cut 5 bases from V and 10 bases from J, with 23 bases between. Per the germline V gene, CDR1 is MNHEY and CDR2 is SMNVEV (reference sequence). CDR3 length equals 15 residues. The CDR3 DNA is TGTGCCAGCAGTCCCCAGGGAATTCCCTTGGGCGACTACACCTTC. Amino acid sequence: CASSPQGIPLGDYTF.

This clonotype was found a few times. The V and J genes are TRBV29-1 and TRBJ2-3, with no clear D. V lost 0 bases and J lost 4, with 11 bases in between. The length of the CDR3 is 14 residues. Germline CDR1 and CDR2: SQVTM and ANQGSEA. The CDR3 is CSVEDLMVADTQYF. The CDR3 DNA reads as TGCAGCGTTGAAGATCTAATGGTGGCAGATACGCAGTATTTT.

This sequence joins TRBV6-2 or TRBV6-3 and TRBJ1-2; weak D call: TRBD1 (5 bases). Trimming took off 7 bases at V and 8 bases at J, with 23 bases between the two ends. CDR1 is MNHEY, CDR2 SVGEGT, per germline. The CDR3 contains 15 residues. The CDR3 loop is CASKSGGAINRGYTF. The CDR3 region has the DNA TGTGCCAGCAAGTCCGGCGGGGCGATCAATCGGGGCTACACCTTC.

The chain uses TRBV12-5 and TRBJ2-7, with TRBD1 as a possible D gene (6 bases). The end of the DNA fits TRBJ2-5 better, so the J call may be wrong. The CDR3 has 17 amino acids. Germline V CDR1 and CDR2: LGHNT, FRNRAP. The CDR3 spells CASGLDEGETSQETQYF. DNA of the CDR3: TGTGCTAGTGGTTTGGACGAGGGGGAGACATCCCAAGAGACCCAGTACTTC.

This clonotype occurred a few times. V gene TRBV3-1 combines with J gene TRBJ2-1, with D perhaps TRBD2 (7 bases). V shed 4 bases and J shed 10 bases, with 23 bases lying between them. There are 16 residues in the CDR3. The germline CDR1 and CDR2 sequences are LGHDT and YNNKEL (reference sequence). CDR3 in amino acids: CASSLRGGGGPEEQFF. For the CDR3, the DNA is TGTGCCAGCAGCCTCAGAGGCGGGGGCGGTCCAGAGGAGCAGTTCTTC.

In the case of this clonotype: The junction departs from the called germline gene at one end, perhaps through a read error. The V gene is TRBV28, the J gene TRBJ2-5; TRBD1 matches at 7 bases. CDR1 and CDR2 (germline): MDHEN, SYDVKM. The CDR3 is 15 amino acids. CDR3 sequence reads: CACRELQGYQETQYF. CDR3 DNA sequence: TGTGCCTGCAGGGAATTACAGGGGTACCAAGAGACCCAGTACTTC.

This clonotype was seen just once. V gene TRBV19 combines with J gene TRBJ2-4; 7 bases line up with TRBD2. The tail of the sequence fits TRBJ2-5 better, so the J call may be wrong. The germline V gene encodes CDR1 LNHDA and CDR2 SQIVND (reference sequence). This CDR3 has 14 amino acids. CDR3 nucleotides: TGTGCCACCCTTCCTCGGGGAGGGGAAGAGACCCAGTACTTC. This translates into CATLPRGGEETQYF.

The J gene is TRBJ2-7, the V gene TRBV10-3; TRBD1 aligns across 10 bases. There are 13 residues in the CDR3. CDR1 is ENHRY and CDR2 is SYGVKD in the germline V gene. V trimming: 8 bases; J trimming: 5 bases; junction bases outside the gene matches: 6. The CDR3 nucleotides read TGTGCCATCGGGACAGGGGTTTGGGACGAGCAGTACTTC. Protein: CAIGTGVWDEQYF.

Only a few counts were recorded for this clonotype. The V gene is TRBV6-2 or TRBV6-3, the J gene TRBJ2-7, with a tentative D call TRBD1 (7 bases). The germline CDR1 and CDR2 sequences are MNHEY and SVGEGT. With 6 bases removed from V and 3 bases from J, the gap between germline ends came to 18 bases. This CDR3 has 15 residues. The CDR3 sequence: CASRNGGGGSYEQYF. The CDR3, as DNA: TGTGCCAGCAGAAATGGAGGAGGGGGCAGCTACGAGCAGTACTTC.

This clonotype turned up a few times. This chain joins TRBV10-3 and TRBJ2-1; 8 bases align to TRBD2. The V gene's germline CDR1 is ENHRY and CDR2 SYGVKD. The CDR3 extends over 18 amino acids. Trimming took 0 bases from V and 0 from J; bases not matched to a gene: 7. The CDR3 here is CAISESGGLDPSYNEQFF. In DNA, the CDR3 is TGTGCCATCAGTGAGTCGGGGGGACTAGACCCCTCCTACAATGAGCAGTTCTTC.

This clonotype was detected ten times or more. The chain employs TRBV20-1 and TRBJ2-7; D possibly uses TRBD1 or TRBD2 (6 bases each). CDR3 size: 16 residues. The V end was cut by 7 bases, the J end by 0 bases, with 22 bases between. Germline V gives CDR1 DFQATT, CDR2 SNEGSKA (reference sequence). DNA for the CDR3: TGCAGTGTCCTTAATTTAGCCGGGGGCCGCTCCTACGAGCAGTACTTC. Amino acid sequence: CSVLNLAGGRSYEQYF.

This clonotype was seen a single time. A read error may be the cause here, since a much bigger clone is one base away. The V call is TRBV29-1, the J call TRBJ2-5; 14 nucleotides line up with TRBD2. Germline CDR1 and CDR2: SQVTM and ANQGSEA. The V gene end was trimmed by 5 bases and the J gene end by 11 bases; junction bases not matched to a gene: 10. This CDR3 region has 14 residues. CDR3 DNA sequence: TGCAGCGTTATCAGACTAGCGGGGGGGCAAGAGCAGTACTTC. As protein: CSVIRLAGGQEQYF.

V is TRBV12-3 or TRBV12-4 and J is TRBJ1-5; D gene ambiguous. This CDR3 spans 13 amino acids. The ends were cut back, 7 bases at V and 3 bases at J, with 10 bases in the middle. The CDR3 nucleotides read TGTGCCAGCACCCTGGGCCCCAATCAGCCCCAGCATTTT. This codes for CASTLGPNQPQHF.